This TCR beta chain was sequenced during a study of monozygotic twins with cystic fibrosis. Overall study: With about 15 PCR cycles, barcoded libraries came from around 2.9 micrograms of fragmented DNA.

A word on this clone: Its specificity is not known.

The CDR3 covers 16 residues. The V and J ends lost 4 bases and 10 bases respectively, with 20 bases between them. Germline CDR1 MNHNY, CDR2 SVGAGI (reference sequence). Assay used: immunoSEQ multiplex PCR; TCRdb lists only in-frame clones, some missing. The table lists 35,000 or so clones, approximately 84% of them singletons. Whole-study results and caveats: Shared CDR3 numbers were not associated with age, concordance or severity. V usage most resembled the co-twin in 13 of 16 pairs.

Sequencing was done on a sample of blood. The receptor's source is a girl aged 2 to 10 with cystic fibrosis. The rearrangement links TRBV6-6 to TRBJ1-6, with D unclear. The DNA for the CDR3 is TGTGCCAGCAGTTTTGCCCCCCCGGGTGTTGGATCACCCCTCCACTTT. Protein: CASSFAPPGVGSPLHF.